Shown below are 18 T cell receptor beta chains from a single sample sequenced in a study of T-cell reconstitution after alpha-beta-depleted transplantation in children listed by TCRdb under 2016. The library relied on PCR. Instrument on record: Illumina HiSeq 2500. TCR libraries were prepared with molecular barcoding, using unique molecular identifiers to normalize TCRbeta repertoire quantification. TCRdb itself trimmed the public reads at Q25 with fastp, ran MiXCR and retained productive beta chains. Every CDR3 protein is listed once, alongside the most common genes and DNA of its rows. The sample data list about 980,000 distinct CDR3 sequences, and roughly 29% of these were observed just once. 28% of the sample is taken by the ten largest. Taken with the paper, the label for treatment or condition translates to: allogeneic hematopoietic cell transplantation with graft depleted of TCRalphabeta T cells and CD19 B cells.

Sequenced material: PBMCs, mostly from graft donor cells, taken 360 days after TCRalphabeta/CD19-depleted stem cell transplant. The receptor set was obtained from a boy younger than two who had a stem cell transplant for SCID, so the T cells may come from the graft donor.

The rearrangement uses TRBV4-1 and TRBJ2-3; D possibly corresponds to TRBD2 (7 bases). Trimming pared 8 bases from V and 2 bases from J, leaving 17 bases between. Per germline, CDR1 MGHRA and CDR2 YSYEKL. The CDR3 covers 15 residues. The CDR3 reads CASRRLAGDTDTQYF. The CDR3 bases are TGCGCCAGCCGCAGACTAGCAGGGGACACAGATACGCAGTATTTT.

The CDR3 protein is CASSVEGVDNEQFF. The DNA of the CDR3 is TGTGCCAGCAGCGTAGAGGGGGTTGACAATGAGCAGTTCTTC. The chain recombines TRBV9 with TRBJ2-1; a weak D match, TRBD1 (6 bases). Germline loops: CDR1 SGDLS, CDR2 YYNGEE. Deletions cut 0 bases from V and 5 bases from J, with 9 bases between. CDR3 size: 14 residues.

This clonotype occurred a few times. The chain joins TRBV20-1 to TRBJ2-6, with 8 bases lining up with TRBD1. J was trimmed by 1 base and V by 1 base; bases with no gene match: 6. The CDR3 runs 17 residues. Looked up from germline, CDR1 is DFQATT and CDR2 is SNEGSKA (reference sequence). The chain's CDR3 is CSARVGTGGSGANVLTF. In DNA, the CDR3 is TGCAGTGCTAGAGTTGGGACAGGTGGATCTGGGGCCAACGTCCTGACTTTC.

This clonotype was detected many times. A junction end diverges from the germline sequence, so it may reflect a read error. The chain has TRBV5-1 and TRBJ1-1, with D tentatively TRBD1 (5 bases). Germline V gives CDR1 SGHRS, CDR2 YFSETQ. This CDR3 has 13 amino acids. The CDR3 nucleotides are TGTGCCAGCAGTTCCCGAGGGGACACTGAAGCTTTCTTT. This encodes CASSSRGDTEAFF.

This chain joins TRBV28 and TRBJ1-2; tentative D call: TRBD1 (5 bases). V gave up 3 bases and J gave up 3 bases, with 20 bases separating them. The CDR3 is 17 residues long. The germline V gene encodes CDR1 MDHEN and CDR2 SYDVKM. The CDR3 region is CASSFATTAFYHYGYTF. CDR3 nucleotide sequence: TGTGCCAGCAGTTTCGCTACGACAGCCTTTTACCACTATGGCTACACCTTC.

The V and J genes are TRBV5-1 and TRBJ1-1; D remains unclear. Germline assignment: CDR1 SGHRS and CDR2 YFSETQ. V dropped 4 bases and J dropped 1 base, with 14 bases sitting between them. The CDR3 covers 15 residues. The CDR3 DNA reads as TGCGCCAGCAGCCAGGCGCCGGGAGAGAACACTGAAGCTTTCTTT. Its protein is CASSQAPGENTEAFF.

The CDR3 here is CASSGTSGRATQYF. Written as DNA, the CDR3 is TGCGCCAGCAGCGGAACTAGCGGGAGGGCCACGCAGTATTTT. The chain recombines TRBV5-1 with TRBJ2-3; 13 bases agree with TRBD2. The V gene's germline CDR1 is SGHRS and CDR2 YFSETQ. The CDR3 consists of 14 residues. V trimming: 4 bases; J trimming: 9 bases; junction bases outside the gene matches: 5.

The V gene is TRBV29-1, the J gene TRBJ2-7; 8 bases map to TRBD1. Germline CDR1 SQVTM, CDR2 ANQGSEA. The CDR3 totals 14 residues. The V and J ends lost 0 bases and 6 bases, in that order; junction bases with no gene match: 7. The DNA for the CDR3 is TGCAGCGTTGAAGATCGAACAGGGGGGCGCGAGCAGTACTTC. Residues: CSVEDRTGGREQYF.

This rearrangement joins TRBV29-1 to TRBJ2-3; a possible D gene is TRBD2 (5 bases). V lost 6 bases and J lost 0, with 10 bases in between. Germline V CDR1 and CDR2: SQVTM, ANQGSEA. The CDR3 consists of 13 residues. The DNA for the CDR3 is TGCAGCGTACCGGAGGAGAGCACAGATACGCAGTATTTT. Amino acids: CSVPEESTDTQYF.

The V call is TRBV10-3, the J call TRBJ1-1; perhaps TRBD1 as D (5 bases). Germline CDR1 ENHRY, CDR2 SYGVKD. With 0 bases removed from V and 1 base from J, the gap between germline ends came to 9 bases. CDR3 length equals 15 residues. The CDR3 spells CAISESGGQNTEAFF. The CDR3 coding sequence is TGTGCCATCAGTGAGTCGGGGGGTCAGAACACTGAAGCTTTCTTT.

The chain couples TRBV30 to TRBJ2-1, with D tentatively TRBD1 (6 bases). This CDR3 spans 15 amino acids. CDR1 and CDR2 (germline): GTSNPN, SVGIG (reference sequence). The V end was cut by 4 bases, the J end by 6 bases, with 19 bases between. The CDR3 sequence: CAWNRWGPPLNEQFF. The CDR3 DNA reads as TGTGCCTGGAACAGATGGGGGCCACCACTCAATGAGCAGTTCTTC.

This sequence joins TRBV4-3 and TRBJ2-1, with a tentative D call TRBD1 (5 bases). This CDR3 contains 14 residues. The germline gives CDR1 LGHNA, CDR2 YSLEER. V was cut by 1 base and J by 2 bases, with 6 bases left in between. DNA of the CDR3: TGCGCCAGCAGCCAAGTAGGGGCCTACAATGAGCAGTTCTTC. This codes for CASSQVGAYNEQFF.

This clonotype was counted only a few times. The chain couples TRBV7-3 to TRBJ2-3, with 9 nucleotides matching TRBD2. V dropped 0 bases and J dropped 1; count of bases not matched to a gene: 11. In germline, CDR1 is SGHTA, CDR2 FQGTGA. The CDR3 is 19 amino acids. The CDR3 reads CASSLTGLAGRSGTDTQYF. In DNA, the CDR3 is TGTGCCAGCAGCTTAACCGGGCTAGCGGGGCGTTCTGGCACAGATACGCAGTATTTT.

This clonotype has only a few counts. The chain links TRBV20-1 to TRBJ2-5; the D gene is possibly TRBD2 (5 bases). CDR1 DFQATT and CDR2 SNEGSKA come from the germline V gene (reference sequence). CDR3 length: 13 residues. The V end was cut by 5 bases, the J end by 5 bases, with 15 bases between. DNA for the CDR3: TGCAGTGCTCACCTCCCGGGCGGGGAGACCCAGTACTTC. Its protein is CSAHLPGGETQYF.

A few counts support this clonotype. CDR3 in amino acids: CASSRSGGIYEQYF. The CDR3 coding sequence is TGTGCCAGCAGTCGAAGCGGGGGGATCTACGAGCAGTACTTC. This chain uses TRBV2 with TRBJ2-7; TRBD2 matches 9 bases. Per the germline V gene, CDR1 is SNHLY and CDR2 is FYNNEI. The V gene end was trimmed by 5 bases and the J gene end by 3 bases; junction bases not matched to a gene: 5. The CDR3 spans 14 residues.

J is TRBJ1-1 and V is TRBV5-1; 7 nucleotides align to TRBD1. This CDR3 contains 15 residues. The germline V gene has CDR1 SGHRS and CDR2 YFSETQ. V lost 3 bases, J lost 4 bases, and 9 bases stayed unmatched. CDR3 loop: CASSYQQGIATEAFF. CDR3 DNA sequence: TGCGCCAGCAGCTATCAACAGGGGATTGCCACTGAAGCTTTCTTT.

This clonotype was detected ten times or more. The chain carries TRBV28 and TRBJ2-1, with D unclear. The CDR3 is made up of 14 amino acids. CDR1 and CDR2 (germline): MDHEN, SYDVKM. V was cut by 7 bases and J by 0 bases, with 10 bases left in between. The DNA for the CDR3 is TGTGCCAGCACCAGTGCGAGCTCCTACAATGAGCAGTTCTTC. Translated, it gives CASTSASSYNEQFF.

This clonotype was seen only a few times. The V and J genes are TRBV12-3 or TRBV12-4 and TRBJ2-4; 7 bases agree with TRBD1. The V gene end was trimmed by 6 bases and the J gene end by 2 bases; junction bases not matched to a gene: 4. This CDR3 region has 14 residues. DNA for the CDR3: TGTGCCAGCAGGAAGACAGGGTCCAAAAACATTCAGTACTTC. Protein: CASRKTGSKNIQYF.